The subject of this entry is one T cell receptor (beta chain). This clone occurred once. Its cognate antigen has yet to be identified. Base qualities are not provided; no much larger clone lies one nucleotide away. The library was obtained by the immunoSEQ multiplex PCR assay. TCRdb's version of the immuneACCESS table is confined to in-frame rearrangements and falls short of the full clone set. An unresolved V gene accounts for under half of the shortfall where checked; the remainder is of unknown origin. The sample table lists 100,000 to 150,000 clones, about nine tenths of them with a count of one. 4.5% to 7% of the sample goes to the ten largest clones. The sample belongs to a study of control samples from healthy donors and cancer patients (dated by TCRdb to 2018 to 2020). Cut back by 5 bases and 8 bases, the V and J ends lie 16 bases apart. From the cysteine up to the phenylalanine, the CDR3 has a length of 14 residues. Here the CDR3 DNA is all that survives: 42 bases in frame from base 1. For CDR1 and CDR2, the germline V gene lists MNHEY and SVGAGI.

The sequence was obtained from a man between 18 and 29 years old in good health. The rearranged chain carries TRBV6-5 and TRBJ2-1; matching of 6 bases hints at TRBD1 as the D gene. The material sequenced was blood. The DNA reads as follows: TGTGCCAGCAGTAAGGGACACCCTTTTTATGAGCAGTTCTTC. The encoded protein is CASSKGHPFYEQFF.